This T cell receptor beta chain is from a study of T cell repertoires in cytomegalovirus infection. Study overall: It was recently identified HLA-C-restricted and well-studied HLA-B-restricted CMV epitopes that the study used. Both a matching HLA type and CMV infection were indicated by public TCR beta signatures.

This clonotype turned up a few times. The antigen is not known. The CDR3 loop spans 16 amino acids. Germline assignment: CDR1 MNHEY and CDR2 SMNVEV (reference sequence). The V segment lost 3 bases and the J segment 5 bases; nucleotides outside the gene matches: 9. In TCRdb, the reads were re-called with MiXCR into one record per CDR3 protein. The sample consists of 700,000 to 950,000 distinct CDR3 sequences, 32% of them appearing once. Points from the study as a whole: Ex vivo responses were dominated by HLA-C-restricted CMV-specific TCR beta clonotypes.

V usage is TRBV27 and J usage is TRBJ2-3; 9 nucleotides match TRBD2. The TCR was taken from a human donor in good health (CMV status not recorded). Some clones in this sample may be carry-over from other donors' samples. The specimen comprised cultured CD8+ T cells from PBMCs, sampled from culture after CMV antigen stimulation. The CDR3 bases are TGTGCCAGCAGTTTCGGAGCGGGGGGCCTACTAGATACGCAGTATTTT. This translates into CASSFGAGGLLDTQYF.